This T cell receptor beta chain was sequenced during a study of blood T cells in healthy people across ages. CDR3 length equals 14 residues. Trimming left V 0 bases short and J 8 bases short, with 11 bases between. The germline V gene has CDR1 SGHRS and CDR2 YFSETQ. PCR was performed a second time for about 7 to 11 cycles using a sample-barcoded 5' primer and a J-beta primer mix. TCRdb analysed the 5' RACE reads with MiXCR anew, one entry per CDR3 protein. The repertoire has about 970,000 distinct CDR3 sequences, about 53% of them found once; the top ten carry about a fifth. This receptor was taken from a woman between 55 and 75 years old in good health. The V gene is TRBV5-1, the J gene TRBJ1-4; the D gene is possibly TRBD1 (5 bases). Sequenced input: blood. The CDR3 nucleotides read TGCGCCAGCAGCTTGGAAGGGGTGGGAGAAAAACTGTTTTTT. Translating it yields CASSLEGVGEKLFF.